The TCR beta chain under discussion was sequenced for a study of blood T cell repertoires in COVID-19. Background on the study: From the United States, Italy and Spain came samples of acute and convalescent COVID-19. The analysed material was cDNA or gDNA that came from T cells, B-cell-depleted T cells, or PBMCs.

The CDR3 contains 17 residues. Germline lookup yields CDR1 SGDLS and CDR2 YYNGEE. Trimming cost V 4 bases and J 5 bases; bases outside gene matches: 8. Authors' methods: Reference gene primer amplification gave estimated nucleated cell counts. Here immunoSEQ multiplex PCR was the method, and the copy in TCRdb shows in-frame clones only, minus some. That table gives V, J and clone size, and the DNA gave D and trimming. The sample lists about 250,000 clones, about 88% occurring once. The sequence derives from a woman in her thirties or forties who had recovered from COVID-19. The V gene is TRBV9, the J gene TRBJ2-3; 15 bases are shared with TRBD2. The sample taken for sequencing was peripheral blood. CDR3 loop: CASSHRGLAGGQDTQYF. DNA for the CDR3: TGTGCCAGCAGCCATCGGGGACTAGCGGGGGGTCAAGATACGCAGTATTTT.